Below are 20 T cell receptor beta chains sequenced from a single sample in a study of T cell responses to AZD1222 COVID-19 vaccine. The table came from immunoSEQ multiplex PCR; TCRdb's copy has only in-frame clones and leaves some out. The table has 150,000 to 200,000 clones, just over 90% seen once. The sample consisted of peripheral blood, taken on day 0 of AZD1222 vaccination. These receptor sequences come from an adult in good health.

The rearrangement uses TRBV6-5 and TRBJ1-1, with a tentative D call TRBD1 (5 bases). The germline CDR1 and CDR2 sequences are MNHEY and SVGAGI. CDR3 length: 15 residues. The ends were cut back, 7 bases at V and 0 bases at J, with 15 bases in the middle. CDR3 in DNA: TGTGCCAGCACCCCAAACGGGGGTATGAACACTGAAGCTTTCTTT. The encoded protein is CASTPNGGMNTEAFF.

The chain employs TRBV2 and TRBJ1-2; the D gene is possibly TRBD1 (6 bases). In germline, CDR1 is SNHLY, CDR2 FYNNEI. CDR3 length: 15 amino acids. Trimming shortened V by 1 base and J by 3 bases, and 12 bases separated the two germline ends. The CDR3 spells CASSEGGASHYGYTF. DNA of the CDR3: TGTGCCAGCAGTGAAGGGGGGGCGAGCCACTATGGCTACACCTTC.

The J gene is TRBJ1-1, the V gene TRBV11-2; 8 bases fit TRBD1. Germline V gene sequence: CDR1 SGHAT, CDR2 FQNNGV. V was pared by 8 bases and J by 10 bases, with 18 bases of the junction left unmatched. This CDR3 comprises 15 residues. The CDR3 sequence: CASGNGQGALGRAFF. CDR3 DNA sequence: TGTGCCAGCGGGAACGGGCAGGGGGCCCTGGGGCGAGCTTTCTTT.

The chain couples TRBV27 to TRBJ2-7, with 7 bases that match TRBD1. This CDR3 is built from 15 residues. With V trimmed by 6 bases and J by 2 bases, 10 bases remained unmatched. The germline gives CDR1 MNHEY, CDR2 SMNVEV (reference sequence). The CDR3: CASRSTGQRTYEQYF. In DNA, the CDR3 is TGTGCCAGCAGGTCTACGGGACAGAGAACCTACGAGCAGTACTTC.

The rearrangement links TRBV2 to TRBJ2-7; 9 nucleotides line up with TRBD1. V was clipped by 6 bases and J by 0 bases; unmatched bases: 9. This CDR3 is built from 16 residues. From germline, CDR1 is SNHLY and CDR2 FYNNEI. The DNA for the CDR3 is TGTGCCAGCAGGCCGGGACAGGGAACCAGCTCCTACGAGCAGTACTTC. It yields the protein CASRPGQGTSSYEQYF.

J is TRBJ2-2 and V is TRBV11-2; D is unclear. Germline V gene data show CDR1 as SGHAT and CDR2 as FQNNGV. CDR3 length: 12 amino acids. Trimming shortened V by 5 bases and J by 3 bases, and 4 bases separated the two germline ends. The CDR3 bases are TGTGCCAGCAGCACAGACACCGGGGAGCTGTTTTTT. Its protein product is CASSTDTGELFF.

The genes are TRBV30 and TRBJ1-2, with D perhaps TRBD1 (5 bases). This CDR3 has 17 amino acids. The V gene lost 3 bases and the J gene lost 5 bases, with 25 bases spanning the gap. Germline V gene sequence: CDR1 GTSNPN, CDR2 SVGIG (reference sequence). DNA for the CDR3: TGTGCCTGGAGGAGGAGGGGCGGGGAGAGTTCGGCATATGGCTACACCTTC. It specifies CAWRRRGGESSAYGYTF.

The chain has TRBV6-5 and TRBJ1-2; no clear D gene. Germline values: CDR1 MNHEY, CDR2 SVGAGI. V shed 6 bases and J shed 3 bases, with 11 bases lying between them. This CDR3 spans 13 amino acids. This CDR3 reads CASSPVGYYGYTF. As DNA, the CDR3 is TGTGCCAGCAGCCCCGTGGGATACTATGGCTACACCTTC.

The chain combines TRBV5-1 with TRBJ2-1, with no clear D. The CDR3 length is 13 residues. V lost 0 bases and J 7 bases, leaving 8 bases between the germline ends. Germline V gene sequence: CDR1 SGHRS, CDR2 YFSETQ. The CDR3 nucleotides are TGCGCCAGCAGCTTGGATCCTGAAAATGAGCAGTTCTTC. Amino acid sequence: CASSLDPENEQFF. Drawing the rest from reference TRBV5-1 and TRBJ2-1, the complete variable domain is KAGVTQTPRYLIKTRGQQVTLSCSPISGHRSVSWYQQTPGQGLQFLFEYFSETQRNKGNFPGRFSGRQFSNSRSEMNVSTLELGDSALYLCASSLDPENEQFFGPGTRLTVL.

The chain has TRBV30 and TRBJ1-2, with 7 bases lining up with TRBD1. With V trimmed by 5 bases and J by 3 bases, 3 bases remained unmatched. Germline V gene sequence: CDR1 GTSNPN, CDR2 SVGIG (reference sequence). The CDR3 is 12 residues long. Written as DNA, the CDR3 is TGTGCCTGGGGCACAGGGGACTATGGCTACACCTTC. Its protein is CAWGTGDYGYTF.

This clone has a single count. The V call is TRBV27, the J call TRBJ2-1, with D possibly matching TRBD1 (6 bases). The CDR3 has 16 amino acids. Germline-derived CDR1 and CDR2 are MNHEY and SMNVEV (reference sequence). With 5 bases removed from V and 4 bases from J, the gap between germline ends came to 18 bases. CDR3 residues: CASSRIGTQIYNEQFF. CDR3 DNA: TGTGCCAGCAGTCGAATCGGGACACAGATTTACAATGAGCAGTTCTTC.

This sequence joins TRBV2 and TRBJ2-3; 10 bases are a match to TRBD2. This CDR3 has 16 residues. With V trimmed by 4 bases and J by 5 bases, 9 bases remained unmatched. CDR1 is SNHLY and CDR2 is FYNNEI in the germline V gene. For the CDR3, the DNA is TGTGCCAGCAGTGGGGCTAGCGGGAGTGTACAAGATACGCAGTATTTT. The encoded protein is CASSGASGSVQDTQYF.

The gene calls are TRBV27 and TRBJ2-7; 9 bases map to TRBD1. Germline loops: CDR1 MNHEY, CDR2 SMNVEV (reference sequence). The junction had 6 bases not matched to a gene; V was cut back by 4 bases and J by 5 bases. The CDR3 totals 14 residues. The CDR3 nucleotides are TGTGCCAGCAGTTCCGGACAGGGGAGTCACGAGCAGTACTTC. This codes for CASSSGQGSHEQYF.

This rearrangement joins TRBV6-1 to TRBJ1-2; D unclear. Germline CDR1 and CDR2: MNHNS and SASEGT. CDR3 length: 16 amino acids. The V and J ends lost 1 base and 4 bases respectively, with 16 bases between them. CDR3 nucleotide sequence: TGTGCCAGCAGTGAAGGGGTGGGAATGTCGGTCTATGGCTACACCTTC. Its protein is CASSEGVGMSVYGYTF.

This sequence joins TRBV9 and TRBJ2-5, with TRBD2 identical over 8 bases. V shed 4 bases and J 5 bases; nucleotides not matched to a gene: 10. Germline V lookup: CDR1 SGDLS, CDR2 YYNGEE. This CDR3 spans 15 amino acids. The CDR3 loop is CASSLQAGDQETQYF. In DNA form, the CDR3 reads TGTGCCAGCAGCTTACAAGCGGGAGATCAGGAGACCCAGTACTTC.

CDR3 residues: CASSQGTGGTSNQPQHF. The DNA for the CDR3 is TGTGCCAGCAGCCAAGGGACAGGGGGCACCTCGAATCAGCCCCAGCATTTT. The chain joins TRBV3-1 (or the pseudogene TRBV3-2) to TRBJ1-5; 11 nucleotides agree with TRBD1. The V segment lost 1 base and the J segment 4 bases; nucleotides outside the gene matches: 6. CDR1 and CDR2 from the germline V gene are LGHDT and YNNKEL (reference sequence). The CDR3 has 17 amino acids.

The CDR3 nucleotides read TGTGCCAGCAGCCCAGGAGGGGGAAAAGCTAACTATGGCTACACCTTC. Its translation: CASSPGGGKANYGYTF. The chain combines TRBV7-6 with TRBJ1-2, with TRBD1 as a possible D gene (6 bases). Trimming stripped 5 bases from V and 0 bases from J, with 16 bases between. CDR1 is SGHVS, CDR2 FNYEAQ, per germline. There are 16 residues in the CDR3.

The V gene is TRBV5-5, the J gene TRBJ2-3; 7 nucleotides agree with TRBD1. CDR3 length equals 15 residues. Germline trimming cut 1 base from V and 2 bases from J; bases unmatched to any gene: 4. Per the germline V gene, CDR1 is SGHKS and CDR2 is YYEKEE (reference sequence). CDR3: CASSLRTGYTDTQYF. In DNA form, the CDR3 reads TGTGCCAGCAGCTTGAGGACAGGATACACAGATACGCAGTATTTT.

The CDR3 loop is CASSYPAGGGNEQFF. CDR3 in DNA: TGTGCCAGCAGTTACCCGGCGGGAGGAGGCAATGAGCAGTTCTTC. The rearrangement links TRBV6-2 or TRBV6-3 to TRBJ2-1, with 8 bases identical to TRBD2. V was clipped by 2 bases and J by 6 bases; unmatched bases: 6. CDR3 length: 15 amino acids. Germline V CDR1 and CDR2: MNHEY, SVGEGT.

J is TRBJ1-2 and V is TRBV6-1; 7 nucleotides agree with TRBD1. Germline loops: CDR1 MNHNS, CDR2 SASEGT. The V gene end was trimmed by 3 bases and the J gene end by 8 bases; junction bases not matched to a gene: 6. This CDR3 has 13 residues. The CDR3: CASSEDRTVGYTF. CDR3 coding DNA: TGTGCCAGCAGTGAGGACAGGACCGTGGGCTACACCTTC.